This TCR beta chain is from a study of cytomegalovirus exposure and HLA in healthy donors. Study at large: The Caucasian-associated ancestry cluster held around four fifths of 300 to 500 genotyped donors.

Study observations and caveats: The authors later found HLA-associated TCR beta chains more clonally expanded than equally common others.

Regarding this clone: Its antigen is undetermined.

Researchers ran the PCR with 60 Vbeta and 13 Jbeta primers. The data were produced by immunoSEQ multiplex PCR, yet TCRdb's version contains in-frame clones alone and is incomplete. The sample includes about 160,000 clones, about 80% of them seen just once. Trimming shortened V by 1 base and J by 8 bases, and 11 bases separated the two germline ends. Looked up from germline, CDR1 is SGHAT and CDR2 is FQNNGV. This CDR3 is built from 13 residues. Sequencing input: PBMCs. This chain connects TRBV11-2 to TRBJ1-2; D call uncertain. This receptor was identified in a man under 40 in good health and CMV-seronegative. The CDR3 spells CASSLALPRGYTF. CDR3 DNA: TGTGCCAGCAGCTTAGCACTCCCGCGGGGCTACACCTTC.